What follows describes a single T cell receptor (beta chain). As yet, its antigen is unknown. Indicated treatment: oral pan-JAK inhibitor, 5-10 mg twice daily. This record comes from a study of CD8+ T cells in alopecia areata. Study summary: Treated patients received severity scores based on the percentage of scalp area affected. Overall study results and limits: In lesional scalp, particularly from alopecia totalis/universalis, clonality was higher than in normal scalp.

The CDR3 runs to 13 residues. The germline V and J ends were trimmed by 4 bases and 3 bases, with 10 bases remaining between them. Germline assignment: CDR1 MNHEY and CDR2 SVGAGI. cDNA prepared by RNA extraction and subsequent reverse transcription served as the template for sequencing. Clones were sequenced by immunoSEQ multiplex PCR, and TCRdb holds only the in-frame ones, with some missing. The profile covers 35,000 to 45,000 clones, with roughly 92% appearing a single time and approximately 17% taken by the ten largest. This sequence originates from a human donor with alopecia areata. The material was CD8+ T cells sorted from blood, obtained at week 24, from a patient treated with tofacitinib. The gene calls are TRBV6-5 and TRBJ2-7; D is undetermined. The CDR3 nucleotides are TGTGCCAGCAGTTTGTCAGGAGACTACGAGCAGTACTTC. Residues: CASSLSGDYEQYF.